The 16 T cell receptor beta chains listed next were all sequenced from one sample in a study of shared clonotypes between healthy human individuals. Some clones are missing from TCRdb's copy, which holds only in-frame ones; the method was immunoSEQ multiplex PCR. The data show nearly 1 million clones, more than 75% seen once. The sample taken for sequencing was memory CD4+ T cells sorted from blood. This sample's subset: CD45RA-negative fraction. All receptors come from a man younger than 35 in good health.

This clone came up once. The V gene is TRBV21-1, the J gene TRBJ2-5; TRBD2, the table's D call, lacks a check against the DNA. TRBV21-1 is recorded as a pseudogene. This CDR3 has 17 residues. CDR3 protein: CASSKFLAGRIQETQYF. The CDR3 DNA follows: TGTGCCAGCAGCAAATTCCTAGCGGGAAGAATACAAGAGACCCAGTACTTC.

The genes are TRBV2 and TRBJ2-6; the D gene is possibly TRBD2 (6 bases). Trimming took off 6 bases at V and 1 base at J, with 10 bases between the two ends. Per germline, CDR1 SNHLY and CDR2 FYNNEI. CDR3 length: 15 amino acids. This CDR3 is CASRGGLSGANVLTF. CDR3 nucleotide sequence: TGTGCCAGCAGGGGGGGACTTTCTGGGGCCAACGTCCTGACTTTC.

The rearrangement joins TRBV5-1 to TRBJ2-7; 9 positions match TRBD1. The germline gives CDR1 SGHRS, CDR2 YFSETQ. The CDR3 runs to 18 residues. V was clipped by 3 bases and J by 5 bases; unmatched bases: 18. In nucleotides, the CDR3 is TGCGCCAGCAGCTCAGCTCTCACAGTACAGGGGGCGAGGAACGAGCAGTACTTC. Amino acids: CASSSALTVQGARNEQYF.

The chain employs TRBV7-2 and TRBJ2-5, with 8 bases identical to TRBD2. The junction had 6 bases not matched to a gene; V was cut back by 5 bases and J by 1 base. The CDR3 has 15 amino acids. Germline CDR1 reads SGHTA; CDR2 reads FQGNSA. This CDR3 reads CASSPLAGTQETQYF. The CDR3, as DNA: TGTGCCAGCAGCCCTTTAGCGGGGACCCAAGAGACCCAGTACTTC.

The rearrangement joins TRBV7-9 to TRBJ1-2, with D perhaps TRBD1 (6 bases). Trimming removed 1 base at V and 11 bases at J, with 20 bases between. The CDR3 length is 15 residues. Germline loops: CDR1 SEHNR, CDR2 FQNEAQ (reference sequence). CDR3 DNA: TGTGCCAGCAGCTTAGGACAGGACGCCATTAATTCTTACACCTTC. It translates to CASSLGQDAINSYTF.

This clone was observed a single time. This chain joins TRBV7-9 and TRBJ1-5, with a tentative D call TRBD1 (6 bases). There are 15 residues in the CDR3. Germline CDR1 reads SEHNR; CDR2 reads FQNEAQ (reference sequence). V gave up 0 bases and J gave up 3 bases, with 9 bases separating them. The CDR3 DNA sequence: TGTGCCAGCAGCTTAGCGCAGGGGTACAATCAGCCCCAGCATTTT. It codes for CASSLAQGYNQPQHF.

The chain recombines TRBV6-1 with TRBJ1-2; D is perhaps TRBD1 (5 bases). The CDR3 contains 13 residues. Trimming shortened V by 1 base and J by 8 bases, and 11 bases separated the two germline ends. From germline, CDR1 is MNHNS and CDR2 SASEGT. CDR3 region: CASSEGDLGGYTF. CDR3 coding DNA: TGTGCCAGCAGTGAAGGGGACTTGGGGGGCTACACCTTC.

V and J are TRBV5-6 and TRBJ1-1; 7 positions match TRBD1. V trimming: 4 bases; J trimming: 10 bases; junction bases outside the gene matches: 7. Germline CDR1 SGHDT, CDR2 YYEEEE. The CDR3 contains 12 residues. CDR3 nucleotide sequence: TGTGCCAGCAGCCAAGACAGGGTGGGAGCTTTCTTT. It is translated as CASSQDRVGAFF.

The table lists this clone with a count of one. The chain recombines TRBV5-6 with TRBJ1-1; TRBD1 matches at 7 bases. The CDR3 loop spans 14 amino acids. The V and J ends lost 1 base and 4 bases, in that order; junction bases with no gene match: 4. Germline V gives CDR1 SGHDT, CDR2 YYEEEE. CDR3 coding DNA: TGTGCCAGCAGCTTGAGGGGGCTTAGCACTGAAGCTTTCTTT. It translates to CASSLRGLSTEAFF.

As for this clone: It may be a read error: a sequence one base away is much more abundant. At the DNA level, this CDR3 is encoded by other sequences in the same sample as well. This chain uses TRBV7-2 with TRBJ2-3; D unresolved. Trimming pared 6 bases from V and 0 bases from J, leaving 4 bases between. This CDR3 is 12 amino acids long. Germline V gives CDR1 SGHTA, CDR2 FQGNSA. CDR3 bases: TGTGCCAGCAGTTTAAGCACAGATACGCAGTATTTT. Translating gives CASSLSTDTQYF.

This clone appeared once. The V gene is TRBV6-5, the J gene TRBJ2-3; D is ambiguous. Germline V gene data show CDR1 as MNHEY and CDR2 as SVGAGI. Trimming pared 7 bases from V and 4 bases from J, leaving 6 bases between. CDR3 length equals 11 residues. The CDR3 sequence is CASTLADTQYF. CDR3 nucleotides: TGTGCCAGCACCCTGGCAGATACGCAGTATTTT.

CDR3 amino acids: CASSDQAGSSIQYF. CDR3 coding DNA: TGTGCCAGCAGTGACCAGGCAGGATCGAGCATTCAGTACTTC. The J gene is TRBJ2-4, the V gene TRBV6-4; D is undetermined. Germline lookup yields CDR1 MRHNA and CDR2 SNTAGT. The ends were cut back, 2 bases at V and 9 bases at J, with 14 bases in the middle. CDR3 length: 14 amino acids.

This clone has more than one count but fewer than ten. This chain connects TRBV28 to TRBJ2-1; possibly TRBD2 for D (5 bases). V lost 5 bases, J lost 3 bases, and 8 bases lay in between. This CDR3 has 13 amino acids. Per the germline V gene, CDR1 is MDHEN and CDR2 is SYDVKM. Here the CDR3 reads CASSGGGYNEQFF. CDR3 in DNA: TGTGCCAGCAGTGGCGGAGGCTACAATGAGCAGTTCTTC.

This chain joins TRBV4-3 and TRBJ2-7; D possibly corresponds to TRBD2 (5 bases). Trimming removed 2 bases at V and 0 bases at J, with 11 bases between. CDR1 LGHNA and CDR2 YSLEER come from the germline V gene. The CDR3 is made up of 15 amino acids. The CDR3 coding sequence is TGCGCCAGCAGCCAATATTACCGGGGCTCCTACGAGCAGTACTTC. Translated, it gives CASSQYYRGSYEQYF.

The J gene is TRBJ2-3, the V gene TRBV2; unclear D gene. CDR3 length: 16 residues. Trimming took 0 bases from V and 3 from J, leaving 13 bases between them. Germline V gene sequence: CDR1 SNHLY, CDR2 FYNNEI. This CDR3 reads CASSEARLVATDTQYF. The CDR3 DNA reads TGTGCCAGCAGTGAAGCTCGCCTAGTAGCAACAGATACGCAGTATTTT.

The V and J genes are TRBV29-1 and TRBJ2-4; D is possibly TRBD1 (5 bases). This CDR3 has 14 residues. Trimming stripped 2 bases from V and 9 bases from J, with 17 bases between. Germline V CDR1 and CDR2: SQVTM, ANQGSEA. DNA of the CDR3: TGCAGCGTTGAAAAGTTCCAGGGCCGAGGCATTCAGTACTTC. Translation gives CSVEKFQGRGIQYF.